The subject of this entry is one TCR beta chain. These data belong to a study of T cell responses to AZD1222 COVID-19 vaccine. The CDR3 is 13 residues long. The germline CDR1 and CDR2 sequences are SGHAT and FQNNGV. With 10 bases removed from V and 0 bases from J, the gap between germline ends came to 10 bases. Sequencing used immunoSEQ multiplex PCR; TCRdb keeps in-frame clones, though not all of them. This table has over 150,000 clones, roughly 92% appearing once. Sequences were derived from peripheral blood, sampled on day 0 of AZD1222 vaccination. The V call is TRBV11-2, the J call TRBJ2-1; possibly TRBD1 for D (6 bases). The sequence derives from an adult in good health. The CDR3 spells CATGQPSYNEQFF. In nucleotides, the CDR3 is TGTGCCACCGGACAGCCCTCCTACAATGAGCAGTTCTTC.